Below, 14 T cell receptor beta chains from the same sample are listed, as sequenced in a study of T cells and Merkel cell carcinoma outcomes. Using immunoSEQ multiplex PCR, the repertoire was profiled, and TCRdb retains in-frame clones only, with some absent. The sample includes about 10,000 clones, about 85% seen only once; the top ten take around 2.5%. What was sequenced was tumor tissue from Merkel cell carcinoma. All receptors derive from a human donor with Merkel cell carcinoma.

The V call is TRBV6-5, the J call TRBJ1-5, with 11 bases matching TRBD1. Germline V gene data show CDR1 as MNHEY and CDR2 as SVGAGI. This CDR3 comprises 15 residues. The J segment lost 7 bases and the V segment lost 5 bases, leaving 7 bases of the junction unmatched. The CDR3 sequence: CASSRGQGAAQPQHF. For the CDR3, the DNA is TGTGCCAGCAGTCGCGGACAGGGGGCCGCACAGCCCCAGCATTTT.

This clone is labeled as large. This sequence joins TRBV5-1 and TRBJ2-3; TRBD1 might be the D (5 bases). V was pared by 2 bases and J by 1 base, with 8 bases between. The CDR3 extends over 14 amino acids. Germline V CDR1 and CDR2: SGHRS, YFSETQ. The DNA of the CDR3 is TGCGCCAGCAGCTTAGGGGTCCGCACAGATACGCAGTATTTT. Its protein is CASSLGVRTDTQYF. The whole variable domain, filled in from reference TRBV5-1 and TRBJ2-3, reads KAGVTQTPRYLIKTRGQQVTLSCSPISGHRSVSWYQQTPGQGLQFLFEYFSETQRNKGNFPGRFSGRQFSNSRSEMNVSTLELGDSALYLCASSLGVRTDTQYFGPGTRLTVL.

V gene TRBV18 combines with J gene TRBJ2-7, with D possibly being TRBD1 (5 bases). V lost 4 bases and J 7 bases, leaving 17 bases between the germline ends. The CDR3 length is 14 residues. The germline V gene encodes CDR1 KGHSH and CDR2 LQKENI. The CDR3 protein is CASSRRQGKEEQYF. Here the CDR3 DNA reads TGTGCCAGCTCACGTCGGCAGGGAAAAGAGGAGCAGTACTTC. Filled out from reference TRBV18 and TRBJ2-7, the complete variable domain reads NAGVMQNPRHLVRRRGQEARLRCSPMKGHSHVYWYRQLPEEGLKFMVYLQKENIIDESGMPKERFSAEFPKEGPSILRIQQVVRGDSAAYFCASSRRQGKEEQYFGPGTRLTVT.

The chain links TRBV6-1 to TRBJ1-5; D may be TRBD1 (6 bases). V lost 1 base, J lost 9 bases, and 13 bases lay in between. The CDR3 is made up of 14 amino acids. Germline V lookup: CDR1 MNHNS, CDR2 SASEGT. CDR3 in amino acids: CASSEGDRTGPQHF. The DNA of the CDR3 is TGTGCCAGCAGTGAAGGCGACAGGACGGGGCCCCAGCATTTT.

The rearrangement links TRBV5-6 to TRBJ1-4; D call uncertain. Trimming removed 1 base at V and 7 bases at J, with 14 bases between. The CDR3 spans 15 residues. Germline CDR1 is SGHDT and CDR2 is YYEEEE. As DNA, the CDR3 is TGTGCCAGCAGCTTGCGCCGGGCCGTCGGTGAAAAACTGTTTTTT. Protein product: CASSLRRAVGEKLFF.

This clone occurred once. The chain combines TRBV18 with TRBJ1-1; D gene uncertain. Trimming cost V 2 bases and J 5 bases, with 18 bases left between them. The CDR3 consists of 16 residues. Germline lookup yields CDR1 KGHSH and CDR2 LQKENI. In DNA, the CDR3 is TGTGCCAGCTCACCAAAAAACGTTCGGGGTGGGACTGAAGCTTTCTTT. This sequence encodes CASSPKNVRGGTEAFF.

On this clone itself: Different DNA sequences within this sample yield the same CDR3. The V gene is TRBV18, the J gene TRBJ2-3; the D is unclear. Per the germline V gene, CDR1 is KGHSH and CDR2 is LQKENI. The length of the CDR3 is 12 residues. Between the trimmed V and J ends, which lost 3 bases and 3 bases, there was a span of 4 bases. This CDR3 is CASSPGTDTQYF. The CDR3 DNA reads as TGTGCCAGCTCACCTGGAACAGATACGCAGTATTTT.

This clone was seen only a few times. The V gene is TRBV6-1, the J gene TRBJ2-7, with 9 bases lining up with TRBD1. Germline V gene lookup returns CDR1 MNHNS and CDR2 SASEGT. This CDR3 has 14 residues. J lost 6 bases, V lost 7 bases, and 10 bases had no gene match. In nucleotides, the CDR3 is TGTGCCAGCACAATAGGGACAGGGAGAACCGAGCAGTACTTC. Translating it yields CASTIGTGRTEQYF.

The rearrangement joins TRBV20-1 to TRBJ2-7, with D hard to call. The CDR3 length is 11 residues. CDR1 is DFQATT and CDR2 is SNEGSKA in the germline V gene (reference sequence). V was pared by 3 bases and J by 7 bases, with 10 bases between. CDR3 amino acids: CSARVKGEQYF. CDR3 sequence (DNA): TGCAGTGCTAGGGTAAAGGGAGAGCAGTACTTC.

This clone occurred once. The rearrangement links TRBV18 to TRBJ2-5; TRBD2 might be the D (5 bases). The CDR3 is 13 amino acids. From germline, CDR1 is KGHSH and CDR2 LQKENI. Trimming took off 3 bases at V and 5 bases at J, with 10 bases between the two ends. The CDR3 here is CASSPAGQETQYF. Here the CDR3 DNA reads TGTGCCAGCTCACCCGCGGGCCAGGAGACCCAGTACTTC.

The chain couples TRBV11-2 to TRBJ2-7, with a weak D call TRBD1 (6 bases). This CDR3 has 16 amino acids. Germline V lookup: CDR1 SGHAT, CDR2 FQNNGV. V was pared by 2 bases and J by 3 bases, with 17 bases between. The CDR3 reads CASSLRGRDTFYEQYF. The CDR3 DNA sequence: TGTGCCAGCAGCTTACGAGGCCGGGACACTTTCTACGAGCAGTACTTC.

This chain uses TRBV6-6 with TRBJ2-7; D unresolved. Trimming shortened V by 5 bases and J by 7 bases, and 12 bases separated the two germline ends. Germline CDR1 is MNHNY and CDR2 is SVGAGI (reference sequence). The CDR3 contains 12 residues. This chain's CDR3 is CASSHYTREQYF. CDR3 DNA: TGTGCCAGCAGTCACTACACGCGGGAGCAGTACTTC.

The CDR3 spells CASSLSGASTDTQYF. The DNA for the CDR3 is TGTGCCAGCAGCTTATCGGGAGCTAGTACAGATACGCAGTATTTT. The chain carries TRBV11-3 and TRBJ2-3, with D perhaps matching TRBD2 (6 bases). V was shortened by 2 bases and J by 3 bases, with 12 bases between the two germline ends. From germline, CDR1 is SGHNT and CDR2 YENEEA. There are 15 residues in the CDR3.

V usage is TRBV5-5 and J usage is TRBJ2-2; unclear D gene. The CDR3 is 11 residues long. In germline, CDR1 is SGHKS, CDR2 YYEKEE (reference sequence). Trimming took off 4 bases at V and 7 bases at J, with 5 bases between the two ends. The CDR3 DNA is TGTGCCAGCAGCACGGTCGGGGAGCTGTTTTTT. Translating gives CASSTVGELFF.